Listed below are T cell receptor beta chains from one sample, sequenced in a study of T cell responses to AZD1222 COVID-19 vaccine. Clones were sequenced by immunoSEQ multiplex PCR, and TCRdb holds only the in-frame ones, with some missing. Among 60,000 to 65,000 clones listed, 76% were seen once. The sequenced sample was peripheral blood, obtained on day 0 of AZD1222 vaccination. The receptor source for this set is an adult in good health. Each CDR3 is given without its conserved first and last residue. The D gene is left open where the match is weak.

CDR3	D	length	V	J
ASSLEGFSTEAF	NA	12	TRBV2	TRBJ1-1
ASSLPPIGQKETQY	NA	14	TRBV5-1	TRBJ2-5
ASSLPLEQTTEAF	NA	13	TRBV28	TRBJ1-1
ASSSTGGTGTLASPLH	TRBD1	16	TRBV7-9	TRBJ1-6
ASSLQGFGVKPQH	NA	13	TRBV28	TRBJ1-5
ASGTGANTEAF	TRBD1	11	TRBV27	TRBJ1-1
ASSLRRMNTEAF	NA	12	TRBV28	TRBJ1-1
ASSSDTPEAF	NA	10	TRBV5-1	TRBJ1-1
ASSQQGGLATNEKLF	NA	15	TRBV7-9	TRBJ1-4
ASSSYEGAGGQPQH	TRBD1	14	TRBV28	TRBJ1-5
ASSYEGGASGELF	NA	13	TRBV6-5	TRBJ2-2
ASSLQGARTEAF	TRBD1	12	TRBV7-2	TRBJ1-1
ASSLEPDRRTGELF	NA	14	TRBV5-4	TRBJ2-2
ASRGTGGGSYNSPLH	TRBD1	15	TRBV14	TRBJ1-6
ASRGMNTEAF	NA	10	TRBV11-3	TRBJ1-1
AARGGVSTDTQY	TRBD2	12	TRBV10-2	TRBJ2-3
ASTIMGHNEQF	NA	11	TRBV5-6	TRBJ2-1
ASSLAPEKF	NA	9	TRBV7-6	TRBJ2-1
ASSQVYWEIGANVLT	NA	15	TRBV3-1/TRBV3-2	TRBJ2-6
SVEDLETGKYEQY	NA	13	TRBV29-1	TRBJ2-7
ASSITLNYEQY	NA	11	TRBV5-6	TRBJ2-7
ASSPGGANKNTQY	NA	13	TRBV28	TRBJ2-5
ASRLAGDTDTQY	TRBD2	12	TRBV11-2	TRBJ2-3
ASSIRAGSTDTQY	NA	13	TRBV19	TRBJ2-3
ASSVAGGSLANEKLF	NA	15	TRBV9	TRBJ1-4
ASSQEAASQIYGYT	NA	14	TRBV4-3	TRBJ1-2
ASSATSGGARNGELF	TRBD2	15	TRBV6-2/TRBV6-3	TRBJ2-2
ASSLQGHGYT	NA	10	TRBV12-3/TRBV12-4	TRBJ1-2
ASSPVHGVSDTQY	NA	13	TRBV7-2	TRBJ2-3
ASSYGLAGGLETQY	TRBD2	14	TRBV4-1	TRBJ2-5
ASSWGPGLAGEQY	TRBD2	13	TRBV5-1	TRBJ2-7
SANYVGYT	NA	8	TRBV20-1	TRBJ1-2
ASSPTRDSKYGYT	TRBD1	13	TRBV7-8	TRBJ1-2
ASSSGAGKNIQY	NA	12	TRBV5-1	TRBJ2-4
ASSPWVSLYNEQF	NA	13	TRBV5-5	TRBJ2-1
ASVDSISNQPQH	NA	12	TRBV28	TRBJ1-5
ASSINPRTSRRTDTQY	TRBD2	16	TRBV19	TRBJ2-3
ASSFFNEQF	NA	9	TRBV5-1	TRBJ2-1
ASSQGQYQPQH	NA	11	TRBV7-6	TRBJ1-5
ASSQDRGTGGPGELF	TRBD1	15	TRBV4-3	TRBJ2-2
ASGEPSTDTQY	NA	11	TRBV5-1	TRBJ2-3
ASSQGGGGQPQH	NA	12	TRBV14	TRBJ1-5
ASSLGGAGNTGELF	NA	14	TRBV5-6	TRBJ2-2
ASSLERNSPLH	NA	11	TRBV7-9	TRBJ1-6
ASRLANEQF	NA	9	TRBV11-2	TRBJ2-1
ASSLRGGPNNEQF	NA	13	TRBV7-2	TRBJ2-1
ASTNGRSSGANVLT	NA	14	TRBV19	TRBJ2-6
ASSLGAVGEQY	NA	11	TRBV28	TRBJ2-7
ASSQSGQGDGYT	TRBD1	12	TRBV3-1/TRBV3-2	TRBJ1-2
ASSPQTVPARGYT	NA	13	TRBV7-9	TRBJ1-2
AWTSGGTYEQY	TRBD1	11	TRBV30	TRBJ2-7
ASRDREGGELF	TRBD1	11	TRBV6-6	TRBJ2-2
ASSKKGLGYNEQF	NA	13	TRBV21-1	TRBJ2-1
ASSHLDRGFVKNIQY	TRBD1	15	TRBV23-1	TRBJ2-4
ASSLPPGASGNTIY	NA	14	TRBV7-2	TRBJ1-3
ASSQMNTEAF	NA	10	TRBV3-1/TRBV3-2	TRBJ1-1
ASSIYSTGGSNGYT	TRBD1	14	TRBV19	TRBJ1-2
ASRGAGEGGGAEQY	NA	14	TRBV21-1	TRBJ2-7